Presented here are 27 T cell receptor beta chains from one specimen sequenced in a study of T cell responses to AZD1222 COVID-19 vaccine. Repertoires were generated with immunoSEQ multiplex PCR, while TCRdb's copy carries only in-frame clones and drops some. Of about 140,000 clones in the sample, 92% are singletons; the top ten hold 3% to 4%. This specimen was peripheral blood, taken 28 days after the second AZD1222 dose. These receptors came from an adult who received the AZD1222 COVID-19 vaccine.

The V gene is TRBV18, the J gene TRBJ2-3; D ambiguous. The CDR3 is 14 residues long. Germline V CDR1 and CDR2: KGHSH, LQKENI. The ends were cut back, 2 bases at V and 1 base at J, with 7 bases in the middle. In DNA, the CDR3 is TGTGCCAGCTCACCAGGGTTGGGCACAGATACGCAGTATTTT. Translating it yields CASSPGLGTDTQYF. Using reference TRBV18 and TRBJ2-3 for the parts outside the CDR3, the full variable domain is NAGVMQNPRHLVRRRGQEARLRCSPMKGHSHVYWYRQLPEEGLKFMVYLQKENIIDESGMPKERFSAEFPKEGPSILRIQQVVRGDSAAYFCASSPGLGTDTQYFGPGTRLTVL.

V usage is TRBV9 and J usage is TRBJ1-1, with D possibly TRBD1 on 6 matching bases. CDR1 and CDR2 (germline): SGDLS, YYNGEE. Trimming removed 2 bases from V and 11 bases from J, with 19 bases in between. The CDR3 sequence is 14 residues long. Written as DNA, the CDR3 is TGTGCCAGCAGCGTGAGTGCAGGGGCCACAGAGGCTTTCTTT. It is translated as CASSVSAGATEAFF.

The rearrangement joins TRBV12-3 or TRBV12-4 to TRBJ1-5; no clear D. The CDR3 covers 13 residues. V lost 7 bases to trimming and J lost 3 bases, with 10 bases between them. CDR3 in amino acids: CASTRILNQPQHF. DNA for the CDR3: TGTGCCAGCACCCGGATCCTCAATCAGCCCCAGCATTTT.

The chain's CDR3 is CAWSQTAGAAFF. Here the CDR3 DNA reads TGTGCCTGGAGTCAGACGGCCGGGGCGGCTTTCTTT. The rearrangement joins TRBV30 to TRBJ1-1; TRBD1 might be the D (5 bases). The germline gives CDR1 GTSNPN, CDR2 SVGIG (reference sequence). With 2 bases removed from V and 11 bases from J, the gap between germline ends came to 15 bases. The CDR3 totals 12 residues. The variable domain in full, completed from reference TRBV30 and TRBJ1-1, reads SQTIHQWPATLVQPVGSPLSLECTVEGTSNPNLYWYRQAAGRGLQLLFYSVGIGQISSEVPQNLSASRPQDRQFILSSKKLLLSDSGFYLCAWSQTAGAAFFGQGTRLTVV.

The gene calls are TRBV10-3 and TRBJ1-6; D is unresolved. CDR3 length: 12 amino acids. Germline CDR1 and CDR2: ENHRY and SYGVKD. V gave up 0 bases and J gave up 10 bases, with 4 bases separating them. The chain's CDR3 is CAISESASPLHF. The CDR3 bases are TGTGCCATCAGTGAGTCGGCATCACCCCTCCACTTT.

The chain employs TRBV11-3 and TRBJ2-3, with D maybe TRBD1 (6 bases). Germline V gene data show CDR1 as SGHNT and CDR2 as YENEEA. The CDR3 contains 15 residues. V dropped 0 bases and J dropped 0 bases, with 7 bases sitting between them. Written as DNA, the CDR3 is TGTGCCAGCAGCTTAGAGGGGACAAGCACAGATACGCAGTATTTT. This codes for CASSLEGTSTDTQYF.

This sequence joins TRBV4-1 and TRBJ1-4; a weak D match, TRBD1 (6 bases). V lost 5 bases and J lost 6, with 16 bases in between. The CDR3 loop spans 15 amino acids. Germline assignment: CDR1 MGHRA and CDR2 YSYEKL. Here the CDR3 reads CASSSGQRRYEKLFF. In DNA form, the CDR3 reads TGCGCCAGCAGCAGCGGACAGCGCCGCTATGAAAAACTGTTTTTT.

DNA for the CDR3: TGTGCCAGCAGAGGTTACAGCTCCTCTGGAAACACCATATATTTT. It is translated as CASRGYSSSGNTIYF. The chain employs TRBV27 and TRBJ1-3; no firm D call. The V end lost 6 bases, the J end lost 0 bases, and 12 bases lay between the germline ends. The CDR3 runs to 15 residues. Germline V lookup: CDR1 MNHEY, CDR2 SMNVEV (reference sequence).

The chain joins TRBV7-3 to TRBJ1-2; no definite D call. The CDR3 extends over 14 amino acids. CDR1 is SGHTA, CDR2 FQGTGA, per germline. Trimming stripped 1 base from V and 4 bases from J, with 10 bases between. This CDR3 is CASSLSSGAYGYTF. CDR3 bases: TGTGCCAGCAGCTTAAGTTCAGGAGCCTATGGCTACACCTTC.

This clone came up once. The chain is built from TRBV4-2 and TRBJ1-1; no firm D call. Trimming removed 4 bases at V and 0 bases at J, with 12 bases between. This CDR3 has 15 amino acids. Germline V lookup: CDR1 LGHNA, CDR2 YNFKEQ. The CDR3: CASSPERTVNTEAFF. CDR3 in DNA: TGTGCCAGCAGCCCAGAGAGGACGGTGAACACTGAAGCTTTCTTT.

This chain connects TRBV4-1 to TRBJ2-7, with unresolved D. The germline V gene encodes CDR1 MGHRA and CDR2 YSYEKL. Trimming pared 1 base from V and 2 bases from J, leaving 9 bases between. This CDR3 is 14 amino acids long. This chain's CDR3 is CASSQANGAYEQYF. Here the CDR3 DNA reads TGCGCCAGCAGCCAAGCGAACGGAGCCTACGAGCAGTACTTC.

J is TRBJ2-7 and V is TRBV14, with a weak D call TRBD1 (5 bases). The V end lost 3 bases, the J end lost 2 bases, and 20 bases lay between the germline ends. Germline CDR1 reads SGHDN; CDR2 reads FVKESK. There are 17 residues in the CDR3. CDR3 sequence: CASSQTPTLTAAYEQYF. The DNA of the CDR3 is TGTGCCAGCAGCCAGACTCCGACTTTGACAGCAGCCTACGAGCAGTACTTC.

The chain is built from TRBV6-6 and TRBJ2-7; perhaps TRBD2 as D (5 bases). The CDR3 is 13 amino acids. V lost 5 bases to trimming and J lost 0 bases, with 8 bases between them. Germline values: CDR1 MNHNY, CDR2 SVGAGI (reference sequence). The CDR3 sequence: CASSPGSSYEQYF. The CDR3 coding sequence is TGTGCCAGCAGTCCGGGATCCTCCTACGAGCAGTACTTC.

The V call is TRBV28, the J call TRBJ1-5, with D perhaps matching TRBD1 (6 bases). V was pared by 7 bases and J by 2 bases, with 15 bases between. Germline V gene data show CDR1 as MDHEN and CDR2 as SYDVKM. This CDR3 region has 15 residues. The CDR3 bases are TGTGCCAGCACCTCCCCACAGGGTCGCAATCAGCCCCAGCATTTT. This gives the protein CASTSPQGRNQPQHF.

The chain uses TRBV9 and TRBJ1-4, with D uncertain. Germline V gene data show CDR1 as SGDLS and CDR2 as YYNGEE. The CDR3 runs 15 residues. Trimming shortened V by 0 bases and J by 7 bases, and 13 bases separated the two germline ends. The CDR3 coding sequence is TGTGCCAGCAGCGTAGATTCAGGCACAGTTGAAAAACTGTTTTTT. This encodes CASSVDSGTVEKLFF.

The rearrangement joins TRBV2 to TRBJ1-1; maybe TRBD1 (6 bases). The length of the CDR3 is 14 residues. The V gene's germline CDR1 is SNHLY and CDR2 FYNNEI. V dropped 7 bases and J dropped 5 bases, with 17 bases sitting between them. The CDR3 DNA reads TGTGCCAGCAAAGGTAGGGGGTCGGATACTGAAGCTTTCTTT. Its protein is CASKGRGSDTEAFF.

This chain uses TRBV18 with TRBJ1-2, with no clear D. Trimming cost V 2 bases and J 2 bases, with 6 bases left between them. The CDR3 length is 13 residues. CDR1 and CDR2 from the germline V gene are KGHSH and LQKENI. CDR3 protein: CASSPDENYGYTF. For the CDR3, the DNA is TGTGCCAGCTCACCAGATGAGAACTATGGCTACACCTTC.

The CDR3 region has the DNA TGTGCCAGCAGTTGGGGACAGGGGGCCGCTTTCTTT. Translated, it gives CASSWGQGAAFF. V gene TRBV6-5 combines with J gene TRBJ1-1; TRBD1 matches at 12 bases. In germline, CDR1 is MNHEY, CDR2 SVGAGI. This CDR3 is built from 12 residues. J lost 11 bases, V lost 4 bases, and 2 bases had no gene match.

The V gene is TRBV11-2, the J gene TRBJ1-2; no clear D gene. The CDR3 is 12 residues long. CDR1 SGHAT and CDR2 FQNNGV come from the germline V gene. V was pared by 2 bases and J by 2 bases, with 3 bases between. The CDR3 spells CASSLQNYGYTF. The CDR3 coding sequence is TGTGCCAGCAGCTTACAGAACTATGGCTACACCTTC. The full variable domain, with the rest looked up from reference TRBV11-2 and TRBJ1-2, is EAGVAQSPRYKIIEKRQSVAFWCNPISGHATLYWYQQILGQGPKLLIQFQNNGVVDDSQLPKDRFSAERLKGVDSTLKIQPAKLEDSAVYLCASSLQNYGYTFGSGTRLTVV.

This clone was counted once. The CDR3 here is CASSRGLAGETQYF. The CDR3 nucleotides read TGCGCCAGCAGCCGAGGACTAGCGGGAGAGACCCAGTACTTC. J is TRBJ2-5 and V is TRBV5-1, with 11 bases lining up with TRBD2. The V gene's germline CDR1 is SGHRS and CDR2 YFSETQ. The CDR3 is 14 residues long. Trimming removed 4 bases from V and 4 bases from J; junction bases left unmatched: 3. The variable domain in full, with the rest retrieved from reference TRBV5-1 and TRBJ2-5, is KAGVTQTPRYLIKTRGQQVTLSCSPISGHRSVSWYQQTPGQGLQFLFEYFSETQRNKGNFPGRFSGRQFSNSRSEMNVSTLELGDSALYLCASSRGLAGETQYFGPGTRLLVL.

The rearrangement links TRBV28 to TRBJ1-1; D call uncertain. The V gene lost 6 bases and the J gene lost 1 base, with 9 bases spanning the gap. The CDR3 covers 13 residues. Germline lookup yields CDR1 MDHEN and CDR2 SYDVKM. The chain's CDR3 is CASSRTSNTEAFF. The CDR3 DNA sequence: TGTGCCAGCAGCCGGACTTCGAACACTGAAGCTTTCTTT.

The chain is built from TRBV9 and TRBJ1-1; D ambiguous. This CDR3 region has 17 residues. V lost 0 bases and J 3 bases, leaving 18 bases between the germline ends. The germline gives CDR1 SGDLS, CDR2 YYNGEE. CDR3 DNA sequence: TGTGCCAGCAGCGTAGTTAGAGAGAGGACGGGCGACACTGAAGCTTTCTTT. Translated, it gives CASSVVRERTGDTEAFF.

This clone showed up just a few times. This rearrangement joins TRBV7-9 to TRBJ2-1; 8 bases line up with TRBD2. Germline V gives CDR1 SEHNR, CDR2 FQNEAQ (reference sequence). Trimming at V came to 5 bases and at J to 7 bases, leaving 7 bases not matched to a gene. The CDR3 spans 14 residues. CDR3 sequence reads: CASSPGLALNEQFF. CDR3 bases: TGTGCCAGCAGCCCTGGACTAGCTTTGAATGAGCAGTTCTTC.

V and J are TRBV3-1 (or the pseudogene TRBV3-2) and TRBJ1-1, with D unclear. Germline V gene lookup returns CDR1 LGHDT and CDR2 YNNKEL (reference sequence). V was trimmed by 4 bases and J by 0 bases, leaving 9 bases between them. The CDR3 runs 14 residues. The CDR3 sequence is CASSPQVLNTEAFF. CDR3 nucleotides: TGTGCCAGCAGCCCCCAGGTCCTGAACACTGAAGCTTTCTTT.

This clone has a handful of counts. CDR3 amino acids: CASSRPGTGTGELFF. In DNA form, the CDR3 reads TGTGCCAGCAGCCGTCCCGGGACAGGGACCGGGGAGCTGTTTTTT. V and J are TRBV11-2 and TRBJ2-2; the match to TRBD1 covers 9 bases. V shed 5 bases, J shed 5 bases, and the junction held 6 bases outside the gene matches. The germline V gene has CDR1 SGHAT and CDR2 FQNNGV. The CDR3 has 15 amino acids. Full variable domain (missing parts from reference TRBV11-2 and TRBJ2-2): EAGVAQSPRYKIIEKRQSVAFWCNPISGHATLYWYQQILGQGPKLLIQFQNNGVVDDSQLPKDRFSAERLKGVDSTLKIQPAKLEDSAVYLCASSRPGTGTGELFFGEGSRLTVL.

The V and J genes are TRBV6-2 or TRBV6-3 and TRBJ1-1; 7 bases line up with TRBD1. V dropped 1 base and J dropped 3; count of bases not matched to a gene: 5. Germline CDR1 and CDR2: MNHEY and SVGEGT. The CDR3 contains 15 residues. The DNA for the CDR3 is TGTGCCAGCAGTTACTTCTCAGGGGGATACACTGAAGCTTTCTTT. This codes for CASSYFSGGYTEAFF.

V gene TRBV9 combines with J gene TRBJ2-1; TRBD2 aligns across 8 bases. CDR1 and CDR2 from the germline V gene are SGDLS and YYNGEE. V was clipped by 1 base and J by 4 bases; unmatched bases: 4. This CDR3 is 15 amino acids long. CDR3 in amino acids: CASSVLAGSYNEQFF. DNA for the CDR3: TGTGCCAGCAGCGTACTAGCGGGTTCATACAATGAGCAGTTCTTC.